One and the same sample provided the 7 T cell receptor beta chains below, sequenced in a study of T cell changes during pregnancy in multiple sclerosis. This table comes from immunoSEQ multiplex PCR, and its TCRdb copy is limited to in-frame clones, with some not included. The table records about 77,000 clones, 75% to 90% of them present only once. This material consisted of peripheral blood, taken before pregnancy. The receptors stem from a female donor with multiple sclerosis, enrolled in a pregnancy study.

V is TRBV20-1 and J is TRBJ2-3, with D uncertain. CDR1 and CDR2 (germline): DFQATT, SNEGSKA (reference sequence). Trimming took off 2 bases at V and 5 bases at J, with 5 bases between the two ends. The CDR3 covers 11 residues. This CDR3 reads CSARPGDTQYF. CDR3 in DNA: TGCAGTGCTAGACCCGGAGATACGCAGTATTTT.

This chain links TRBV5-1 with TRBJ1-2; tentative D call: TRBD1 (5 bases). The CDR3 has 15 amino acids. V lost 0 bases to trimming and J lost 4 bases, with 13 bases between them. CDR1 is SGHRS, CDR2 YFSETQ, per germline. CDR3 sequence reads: CASSLAQGFGYGYTF. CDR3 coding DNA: TGCGCCAGCAGCTTGGCCCAGGGTTTCGGCTATGGCTACACCTTC.

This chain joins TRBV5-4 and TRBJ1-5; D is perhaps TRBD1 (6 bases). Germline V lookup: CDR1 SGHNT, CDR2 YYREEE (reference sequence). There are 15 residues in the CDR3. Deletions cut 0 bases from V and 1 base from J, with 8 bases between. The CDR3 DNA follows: TGTGCCAGCAGCTTGGGGGGGGGCAGCAATCAGCCCCAGCATTTT. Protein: CASSLGGGSNQPQHF.

CDR3 coding DNA: TGTGCCAGCAGTGACAGGGTCTCGTATCAGCCCCAGCATTTT. Its protein product is CASSDRVSYQPQHF. The chain joins TRBV2 to TRBJ1-5, with D perhaps TRBD1 (5 bases). In germline, CDR1 is SNHLY, CDR2 FYNNEI. V was trimmed by 3 bases and J by 5 bases, leaving 11 bases between them. The CDR3 loop spans 14 amino acids.

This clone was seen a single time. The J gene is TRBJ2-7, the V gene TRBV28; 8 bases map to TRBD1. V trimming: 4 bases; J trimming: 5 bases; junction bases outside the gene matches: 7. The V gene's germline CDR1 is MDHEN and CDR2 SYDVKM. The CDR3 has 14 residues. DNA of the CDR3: TGTGCCAGCAGTTCCACTTTGACAGGGGACGAGCAGTACTTC. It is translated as CASSSTLTGDEQYF. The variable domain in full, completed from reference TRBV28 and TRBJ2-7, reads DVKVTQSSRYLVKRTGEKVFLECVQDMDHENMFWYRQDPGLGLRLIYFSYDVKMKEKGDIPEGYSVSREKKERFSLILESASTNQTSMYLCASSSTLTGDEQYFGPGTRLTVT.

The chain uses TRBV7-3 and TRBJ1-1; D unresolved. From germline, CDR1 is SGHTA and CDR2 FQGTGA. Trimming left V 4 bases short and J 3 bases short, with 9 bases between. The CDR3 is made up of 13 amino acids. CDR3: CASSSSEDTEAFF. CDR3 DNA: TGTGCCAGCAGCTCCTCAGAGGACACTGAAGCTTTCTTT.

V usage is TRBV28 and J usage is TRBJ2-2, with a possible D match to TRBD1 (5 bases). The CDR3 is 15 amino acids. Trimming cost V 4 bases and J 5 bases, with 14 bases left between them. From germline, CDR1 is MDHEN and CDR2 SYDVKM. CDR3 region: CASSSDRRTTGELFF. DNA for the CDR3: TGTGCCAGCAGTTCTGACAGACGAACAACCGGGGAGCTGTTTTTT.